The T cell receptor beta chain under discussion was sequenced for a study of cytomegalovirus exposure and HLA in healthy donors. Findings and caveats of the study: Specific recognition of CMV antigens was confirmed in vitro for a few chains (all CMV-associated). A later analysis found TCR association rates differed by HLA locus, highest for DRB1 and lowest for HLA-C. A later analysis, which compared TCR beta chains of equal frequency, found the HLA-associated ones more clonally expanded. Most subjects had HLA-A and HLA-B alleles reportedly predicted accurately by TCR beta sequences.

The CDR3 length is 15 residues. CDR1 and CDR2 from the germline V gene are MNHNY and SVGAGI (reference sequence). V shed 7 bases and J shed 3 bases, with 16 bases lying between them. The PCR employed 60 Vbeta primers together with 13 Jbeta primers. Data came from immunoSEQ multiplex PCR; TCRdb stores just in-frame clones and leaves some out. The data show 130,000 to 150,000 clones, about three quarters seen once. With respect to this clone: What it binds is not known.

The receptor comes from a male donor in good health and CMV-seropositive. The genes are TRBV6-6 and TRBJ1-5; perhaps TRBD1 as D (5 bases). Material: PBMCs. CDR3 nucleotide sequence: TGTGCCAGCATATCGCTTGGGGACTTCAATCAGCCCCAGCATTTT. It translates to CASISLGDFNQPQHF.